Below, 16 T cell receptor beta chains from the same sample are listed, as sequenced in a study of response to subunit inactivated influenza vaccine. From the RT-PCR reads, TCRdb called clonotypes with MiXCR, one entry per CDR3 protein. The top ten clones hold approximately 12% of a sample with a few hundred thousand distinct CDR3 sequences, about 10% of them seen once. The source material was PBMCs from blood, sampled more than 35 days after vaccination. The source of these receptors is a man between 45 and 60 years old who received an inactivated influenza vaccine.

This clonotype was seen more than once but under ten times. The chain has TRBV9 and TRBJ2-7; 7 bases agree with TRBD1. The CDR3 is 16 amino acids. Germline CDR1 and CDR2: SGDLS and YYNGEE. Unmatched junction bases numbered 11, after V lost 3 bases and J lost 2 bases. DNA for the CDR3: TGTGCCAGCAGCGCAATGTCCGGGACAGCCGCCTACGAGCAGTACTTC. This codes for CASSAMSGTAAYEQYF. Full variable domain (missing parts from reference TRBV9 and TRBJ2-7): DSGVTQTPKHLITATGQRVTLRCSPRSGDLSVYWYQQSLDQGLQFLIQYYNGEERAKGNILERFSAQQFPDLHSELNLSSLELGDSALYFCASSAMSGTAAYEQYFGPGTRLTVT.

The chain employs TRBV12-3 or TRBV12-4 and TRBJ1-5; no clear D gene. The CDR3 loop spans 14 amino acids. V was cut by 2 bases and J by 1 base, with 6 bases left in between. CDR3: CASSLYLSNQPQHF. DNA for the CDR3: TGTGCCAGCAGTTTATATTTAAGCAATCAGCCCCAGCATTTT.

This clonotype occurred a few times. The J gene is TRBJ2-1, the V gene TRBV4-3; D remains ambiguous. V lost 0 bases, J lost 4 bases, and 4 bases lay in between. CDR1 and CDR2 (germline): LGHNA, YSLEER. The CDR3 spans 13 residues. CDR3 region: CASSQDWYNEQFF. The CDR3 DNA is TGCGCCAGCAGCCAAGACTGGTACAATGAGCAGTTCTTC.

This clonotype was seen at least ten times. The V and J genes are TRBV7-2 and TRBJ2-2, with a possible D match to TRBD2 (5 bases). V gave up 6 bases and J gave up 4 bases, with 12 bases separating them. The CDR3 consists of 14 residues. Germline V gene data show CDR1 as SGHTA and CDR2 as FQGNSA. Written as DNA, the CDR3 is TGTGCCAGCAGATACGGACTCTCCACCGGGGAGCTGTTTTTT. Protein: CASRYGLSTGELFF.

This clonotype was seen ten or more times. This rearrangement joins TRBV20-1 to TRBJ2-7; TRBD2 matches at 7 bases. The CDR3 runs to 12 residues. With 5 bases clipped from V and 6 bases from J, the junction kept 7 bases outside the gene matches. CDR1 is DFQATT and CDR2 is SNEGSKA in the germline V gene (reference sequence). In nucleotides, the CDR3 is TGCAGTGCTGATCGACTAGCCCCCGAGCAGTACTTC. This codes for CSADRLAPEQYF.

The chain carries TRBV5-1 and TRBJ2-3; TRBD2 is a possible D gene (6 bases). The CDR3 length is 16 residues. CDR1 SGHRS and CDR2 YFSETQ come from the germline V gene. V lost 3 bases and J lost 1, with 15 bases in between. CDR3 coding DNA: TGCGCCAGCAGCTCCGGGACTCACGAACGCACAGATACGCAGTATTTT. This codes for CASSSGTHERTDTQYF.

This clonotype was counted a few times. This chain joins TRBV4-1 and TRBJ2-5; TRBD1 or TRBD2 may be the D gene (5 bases each). CDR3 size: 15 residues. Germline V gene lookup returns CDR1 MGHRA and CDR2 YSYEKL. V gave up 1 base and J gave up 4 bases, with 13 bases separating them. CDR3 bases: TGCGCCAGCAGCCAAGGAGGGATTCAGGGAGAGACCCAGTACTTC. Translated, it gives CASSQGGIQGETQYF.

The CDR3 bases are TGTGCCTCCCCCGGCTCGGCGGGCGGCTACACCTTC. It yields the protein CASPGSAGGYTF. This chain connects TRBV30 to TRBJ1-2; D is undetermined. Trimming cost V 7 bases and J 8 bases, with 17 bases left between them. This CDR3 comprises 12 residues. The germline V gene has CDR1 GTSNPN and CDR2 SVGIG (reference sequence).

J is TRBJ2-1 and V is TRBV4-3, with 8 positions matching TRBD1. Germline V gene data show CDR1 as LGHNA and CDR2 as YSLEER. The CDR3 is made up of 15 amino acids. Germline trimming cut 3 bases from V and 2 bases from J; bases unmatched to any gene: 3. CDR3 coding DNA: TGCGCCAGCAGCCAGGGACAGGCCGCCTACAATGAGCAGTTCTTC. Protein sequence: CASSQGQAAYNEQFF.

The chain uses TRBV7-2 and TRBJ2-3; D is undetermined. The CDR3 runs 12 residues. Germline values: CDR1 SGHTA, CDR2 FQGNSA. Trimming cost V 4 bases and J 6 bases, with 8 bases left between them. The DNA for the CDR3 is TGTGCCAGCAGCTCATTCGGGGATACGCAGTATTTT. It translates to CASSSFGDTQYF.

There are a few counts of this clonotype. The chain recombines TRBV5-1 with TRBJ2-4, with D possibly being TRBD1 (6 bases). Trimming left V 0 bases short and J 8 bases short, with 15 bases between. This CDR3 comprises 15 residues. CDR1 and CDR2 from the germline V gene are SGHRS and YFSETQ. In nucleotides, the CDR3 is TGCGCCAGCAGCTTGGCCTTAGGCAGGGGAGACATTCAGTACTTC. Translation: CASSLALGRGDIQYF.

At least ten counts were recorded for this clonotype. J is TRBJ2-1 and V is TRBV6-1; D is undetermined. The V end lost 6 bases, the J end lost 3 bases, and 12 bases lay between the germline ends. CDR1 and CDR2 from the germline V gene are MNHNS and SASEGT. The CDR3 is 14 amino acids. Here the CDR3 DNA reads TGTGCCAGCAGCAAAGACACCAACTACAATGAGCAGTTCTTC. Protein: CASSKDTNYNEQFF.

CDR3 nucleotide sequence: TGTGCCACCAGTATCAGCGCCCCCGGGGAGCTGTTTTTT. This gives the protein CATSISAPGELFF. This sequence joins TRBV24-1 and TRBJ2-2; D is uncertain. In germline, CDR1 is KGHDR, CDR2 SFDVKD. V dropped 6 bases and J dropped 6 bases, with 10 bases sitting between them. The CDR3 extends over 13 amino acids.

At least ten counts were recorded for this clonotype. The CDR3 is CASSLEGTGHEQYF. The CDR3 DNA reads as TGCGCCAGCAGCTTGGAAGGGACAGGCCACGAGCAGTACTTC. The rearrangement joins TRBV5-1 to TRBJ2-7; 8 bases agree with TRBD1. This CDR3 contains 14 residues. Germline CDR1 is SGHRS and CDR2 is YFSETQ. V lost 0 bases, J lost 5 bases, and 4 bases stayed unmatched.

As DNA, the CDR3 is TGCGCCAGCAGCCAAGCCGTCAGGAACTCCTATGGCTACACCTTC. Protein product: CASSQAVRNSYGYTF. The genes are TRBV4-1 and TRBJ1-2; no reliable D call. Trimming cost V 1 base and J 4 bases, with 13 bases left between them. The CDR3 spans 15 residues. The germline V gene has CDR1 MGHRA and CDR2 YSYEKL.

This clonotype occurred many times. This sequence joins TRBV9 and TRBJ1-2; maybe TRBD1 (5 bases). Germline-derived CDR1 and CDR2 are SGDLS and YYNGEE. The CDR3 covers 13 residues. Trimming stripped 4 bases from V and 8 bases from J, with 15 bases between. The CDR3 region is CASSPGGRSGYTF. The CDR3 nucleotides are TGTGCCAGCAGCCCGGGGGGGAGATCCGGCTACACCTTC.